A single sample gave rise to the 29 T cell receptor beta chains below, sequenced in a study of CD8+ T cells in alopecia areata. RNA was isolated and reverse transcribed to cDNA, the sequencing template. Libraries were prepared by immunoSEQ multiplex PCR; TCRdb keeps only in-frame clonotypes and omits some of them. This sample has about 290,000 clones, with more than 45% found just once. The treatment denotes: oral pan-JAK inhibitor, 5-10 mg twice daily. The sequences come from CD4+ T cells sorted from blood, collected at week 24, from a patient treated with tofacitinib. These receptors came from a human donor with alopecia areata.

The rearrangement joins TRBV4-3 to TRBJ2-3, with 11 bases aligning to TRBD2. The J segment lost 3 bases and the V segment lost 3 bases, leaving 8 bases of the junction unmatched. Germline-derived CDR1 and CDR2 are LGHNA and YSLEER. CDR3 length: 17 residues. The CDR3 bases are TGCGCCAGCAGCCACGTGGGACTAGCGGCAGGAACAGATACGCAGTATTTT. Its protein is CASSHVGLAAGTDTQYF.

As concerns this clone: In the same sample, other DNA sequences code for this CDR3. V is TRBV5-1 and J is TRBJ2-2; 10 nucleotides agree with TRBD1. CDR3 size: 14 residues. The V segment lost 4 bases and the J segment 5 bases; nucleotides outside the gene matches: 2. Germline V gene lookup returns CDR1 SGHRS and CDR2 YFSETQ. In nucleotides, the CDR3 is TGCGCCAGCAGCCCGGACAGGGGGACCGGGGAGCTGTTTTTT. Translated, it gives CASSPDRGTGELFF.

The gene calls are TRBV5-6 and TRBJ2-7; TRBD1 matches at 8 bases. Germline trimming cut 5 bases from V and 3 bases from J; bases unmatched to any gene: 4. Germline loops: CDR1 SGHDT, CDR2 YYEEEE. The CDR3 totals 13 residues. The CDR3: CASSRDRFYEQYF. The CDR3 coding sequence is TGTGCCAGCAGTCGGGACAGGTTCTACGAGCAGTACTTC.

The gene calls are TRBV7-2 and TRBJ2-5; unclear D gene. The ends were cut back, 2 bases at V and 0 bases at J, with 4 bases in the middle. The CDR3 is made up of 13 amino acids. In germline, CDR1 is SGHTA, CDR2 FQGNSA. CDR3 bases: TGTGCCAGCAGCTTATCTAACCAAGAGACCCAGTACTTC. It translates to CASSLSNQETQYF.

V usage is TRBV5-1 and J usage is TRBJ2-7; 7 nucleotides agree with TRBD1. Trimming at V came to 5 bases and at J to 0 bases, leaving 2 bases not matched to a gene. The germline V gene has CDR1 SGHRS and CDR2 YFSETQ. This CDR3 contains 13 residues. The CDR3 sequence is CASRGQSSYEQYF. DNA for the CDR3: TGCGCCAGCAGGGGACAGAGCTCCTACGAGCAGTACTTC.

The chain is built from TRBV4-1 and TRBJ2-4, with a tentative D call TRBD2 (6 bases). This CDR3 is 17 amino acids long. Germline V gives CDR1 MGHRA, CDR2 YSYEKL. Trimming stripped 3 bases from V and 1 base from J, with 16 bases between. CDR3 in amino acids: CASSHFIGGRAKNIQYF. CDR3 nucleotides: TGCGCCAGCAGCCACTTCATTGGGGGGAGGGCCAAAAACATTCAGTACTTC.

The chain couples TRBV9 to TRBJ1-4; TRBD1 might be the D (6 bases). The CDR3 totals 14 residues. Trimming took off 5 bases at V and 8 bases at J, with 16 bases between the two ends. Germline CDR1 is SGDLS and CDR2 is YYNGEE. This CDR3 is CASRADRPGEKLFF. The CDR3 DNA follows: TGTGCCAGCAGGGCAGACAGGCCGGGGGAAAAACTGTTTTTT.

In DNA form, the CDR3 reads TGCAGCGCCCTATTACGGGGGGGCCTTGAAGTATCCTGGAACAATGAGCAGTTCTTC. Its protein is CSALLRGGLEVSWNNEQFF. The genes are TRBV29-1 and TRBJ2-1, with 8 bases identical to TRBD2. With V trimmed by 7 bases and J by 5 bases, 25 bases remained unmatched. Germline V CDR1 and CDR2: SQVTM, ANQGSEA. The CDR3 is 19 residues long.

The chain carries TRBV5-1 and TRBJ1-4, with D perhaps matching TRBD1 (5 bases). Germline CDR1 and CDR2: SGHRS and YFSETQ. The CDR3 sequence is 15 residues long. Trimming removed 4 bases from V and 7 bases from J, with 17 bases in between. CDR3 in DNA: TGCGCCAGCAGCGATCCGCAGGGAAGCGTTGAAAAACTGTTTTTT. This translates into CASSDPQGSVEKLFF.

The chain combines TRBV14 with TRBJ2-6; D remains ambiguous. The germline gives CDR1 SGHDN, CDR2 FVKESK. The V end lost 4 bases, the J end lost 5 bases, and 6 bases lay between the germline ends. The CDR3 contains 13 residues. The CDR3 coding sequence is TGTGCCAGCAGCCGGAGTCGGGCCAACGTCCTGACTTTC. This codes for CASSRSRANVLTF.

The chain employs TRBV7-2 and TRBJ2-2; D may correspond to TRBD1 or TRBD2 (5 bases each). Germline lookup yields CDR1 SGHTA and CDR2 FQGNSA. Trimming stripped 3 bases from V and 7 bases from J, with 9 bases between. This CDR3 has 13 residues. The CDR3, as DNA: TGTGCCAGCAGCTTCGCGAGGGGCGGGGAGCTGTTTTTT. Translation: CASSFARGGELFF.

The chain uses TRBV4-2 and TRBJ1-1; 7 bases are a match to TRBD1. Losses at the gene ends were 4 bases for V and 10 bases for J; bases not matched to a gene: 12. The CDR3 extends over 14 amino acids. Germline CDR1 reads LGHNA; CDR2 reads YNFKEQ. The CDR3 nucleotides read TGTGCCAGCAGCCCGACAACCCCCCAGGGGGGAGCTTTCTTT. It specifies CASSPTTPQGGAFF.

The V call is TRBV5-4, the J call TRBJ1-4; tentative D call: TRBD1 (5 bases). The ends were cut back, 3 bases at V and 6 bases at J, with 15 bases in the middle. The CDR3 runs 15 residues. Germline V gene sequence: CDR1 SGHNT, CDR2 YYREEE (reference sequence). The CDR3 here is CASSSRTGSHEKLFF. CDR3 sequence (DNA): TGTGCCAGCAGCTCGCGAACAGGCTCACATGAAAAACTGTTTTTT. Looking up the rest from reference TRBV5-4 and TRBJ1-4 gives the full variable domain: ETGVTQSPTHLIKTRGQQVTLRCSSQSGHNTVSWYQQALGQGPQFIFQYYREEENGRGNFPPRFSGLQFPNYSSELNVNALELDDSALYLCASSSRTGSHEKLFFGSGTQLSVL.

The chain links TRBV30 to TRBJ1-2, with 7 nucleotides matching TRBD1. Germline loops: CDR1 GTSNPN, CDR2 SVGIG (reference sequence). V lost 3 bases, J lost 8 bases, and 18 bases stayed unmatched. CDR3 size: 16 residues. The chain's CDR3 is CAWSGGGPRWEEGYTF. CDR3 DNA sequence: TGTGCCTGGAGCGGAGGGGGCCCTCGTTGGGAAGAAGGCTACACCTTC.

The rearrangement links TRBV30 to TRBJ2-3, with 9 bases fitting TRBD2. This CDR3 has 14 amino acids. J gave up 8 bases and V 4 bases, and 10 bases lay outside the gene matches. Germline assignment: CDR1 GTSNPN and CDR2 SVGIG (reference sequence). This CDR3 reads CAWTLRLAEITQYF. In DNA, the CDR3 is TGTGCCTGGACCCTCCGACTAGCGGAAATTACGCAGTATTTT.

The rearrangement uses TRBV2 and TRBJ2-2; D not resolved. The V end was cut by 7 bases, the J end by 0 bases, with 12 bases between. This CDR3 contains 15 residues. Germline assignment: CDR1 SNHLY and CDR2 FYNNEI. For the CDR3, the DNA is TGTGCCAGCATTCCCACCGGACCGAACACCGGGGAGCTGTTTTTT. This translates into CASIPTGPNTGELFF.

The chain has TRBV6-5 and TRBJ1-4, with a tentative D call TRBD1 (6 bases). Trimming left V 7 bases short and J 7 bases short, with 13 bases between. The germline V gene has CDR1 MNHEY and CDR2 SVGAGI. The CDR3 spans 13 residues. CDR3 DNA sequence: TGTGCCAGCAAGGGGGGAATCGGTGAAAAACTGTTTTTT. This sequence encodes CASKGGIGEKLFF.

This clone was seen only a few times. Other DNA variants within this sample encode the same CDR3. The gene calls are TRBV29-1 and TRBJ1-2; no definite D call. V lost 4 bases and J lost 6, with 6 bases in between. There are 10 residues in the CDR3. Germline assignment: CDR1 SQVTM and CDR2 ANQGSEA. CDR3 sequence: CSVGGDGYTF. The CDR3 nucleotides read TGCAGCGTTGGAGGCGATGGCTACACCTTC.

The rearrangement uses TRBV25-1 and TRBJ1-6, with 10 bases matching TRBD1. The CDR3 length is 15 residues. The germline V gene has CDR1 MGHDK and CDR2 SYGVNS. The trim removed 3 bases at V and 9 bases at J, leaving 5 bases unmatched. CDR3 DNA: TGTGCCAGCAGTGATCCGGGACAGGGGATTTCACCCCTCCACTTT. It yields the protein CASSDPGQGISPLHF.

V usage is TRBV2 and J usage is TRBJ2-5, with D maybe TRBD2 (6 bases). Germline V gives CDR1 SNHLY, CDR2 FYNNEI. The CDR3 is 15 amino acids. Trimming removed 5 bases from V and 1 base from J, with 14 bases in between. The CDR3 bases are TGTGCCAGCAGTCTACAGACTAGACTCCAAGAGACCCAGTACTTC. Protein product: CASSLQTRLQETQYF.

This clone was counted only a few times. The chain joins TRBV30 to TRBJ2-1; D remains unclear. The CDR3 has 10 residues. V lost 3 bases, J lost 12 bases, and 9 bases lay in between. CDR1 is GTSNPN and CDR2 is SVGIG in the germline V gene (reference sequence). The CDR3 reads CAWRAGPQFF. The CDR3 DNA sequence: TGTGCCTGGAGGGCAGGCCCGCAGTTCTTC.

The chain couples TRBV7-2 to TRBJ1-2; 7 bases match TRBD1. The CDR3 is 15 residues long. Losses at the gene ends were 3 bases for V and 4 bases for J; bases not matched to a gene: 8. Germline values: CDR1 SGHTA, CDR2 FQGNSA. CDR3 sequence: CASSFGTARSYGYTF. The CDR3, as DNA: TGTGCCAGCAGCTTCGGGACAGCTCGGTCCTATGGCTACACCTTC.

The chain combines TRBV7-6 with TRBJ1-5; TRBD1 is a possible D gene (6 bases). Germline V gene lookup returns CDR1 SGHVS and CDR2 FNYEAQ. V dropped 7 bases and J dropped 4 bases, with 14 bases sitting between them. The length of the CDR3 is 14 residues. CDR3 sequence: CASNRLGQNQPQHF. CDR3 coding DNA: TGTGCCAGCAACAGACTCGGACAGAATCAGCCCCAGCATTTT.

In this sample, this clone turned up a few times. This chain links TRBV7-9 with TRBJ2-7, with TRBD2 identical over 13 bases. V lost 1 base and J lost 11; bases outside the gene matches: 8. Germline loops: CDR1 SEHNR, CDR2 FQNEAQ (reference sequence). The CDR3 sequence is 15 residues long. Written as DNA, the CDR3 is TGTGCCAGCAGCTTAGACCTCCGGACTAGCGGGGGAAAGTACTTC. It codes for CASSLDLRTSGGKYF.

The chain recombines TRBV6-1 with TRBJ1-1, with D hard to call. CDR1 and CDR2 (germline): MNHNS, SASEGT. V was trimmed by 6 bases and J by 11 bases, leaving 13 bases between them. The length of the CDR3 is 11 residues. The CDR3 DNA reads TGTGCCAGCAGGACGCAGCCTTTGGCTTTCTTT. Translating gives CASRTQPLAFF.

V is TRBV4-1 and J is TRBJ1-4, with 8 positions matching TRBD1. The CDR3 spans 19 residues. The V gene's germline CDR1 is MGHRA and CDR2 YSYEKL. The J segment lost 4 bases and the V segment lost 3 bases, leaving 16 bases of the junction unmatched. Here the CDR3 reads CASSQLNQGAQWNNEKLFF. CDR3 bases: TGCGCCAGCAGCCAGTTAAACCAGGGGGCGCAGTGGAATAATGAAAAACTGTTTTTT.

The chain couples TRBV2 to TRBJ1-5; the D is unclear. The V and J ends lost 4 bases and 6 bases respectively, with 10 bases between them. The length of the CDR3 is 13 residues. The germline V gene has CDR1 SNHLY and CDR2 FYNNEI. The CDR3 is CASSATVGQPQHF. In DNA, the CDR3 is TGTGCCAGCAGTGCCACAGTTGGTCAGCCCCAGCATTTT.

The chain recombines TRBV29-1 with TRBJ1-2; 7 bases line up with TRBD1. Germline V lookup: CDR1 SQVTM, CDR2 ANQGSEA. Losses at the gene ends were 4 bases for V and 4 bases for J; bases not matched to a gene: 12. This CDR3 comprises 15 residues. CDR3: CSVGPRQGNFYGYTF. The CDR3 DNA is TGCAGCGTTGGTCCGAGACAGGGAAACTTCTATGGCTACACCTTC.

This clone has a handful of counts. The chain employs TRBV5-1 and TRBJ2-2, with 7 bases that match TRBD2. This CDR3 comprises 15 residues. CDR1 is SGHRS and CDR2 is YFSETQ in the germline V gene. Trimming took 3 bases from V and 5 from J; bases not matched to a gene: 7. The CDR3 spells CASSSGSGETGELFF. The DNA for the CDR3 is TGCGCCAGCAGCTCCGGAAGCGGGGAAACCGGGGAGCTGTTTTTT.